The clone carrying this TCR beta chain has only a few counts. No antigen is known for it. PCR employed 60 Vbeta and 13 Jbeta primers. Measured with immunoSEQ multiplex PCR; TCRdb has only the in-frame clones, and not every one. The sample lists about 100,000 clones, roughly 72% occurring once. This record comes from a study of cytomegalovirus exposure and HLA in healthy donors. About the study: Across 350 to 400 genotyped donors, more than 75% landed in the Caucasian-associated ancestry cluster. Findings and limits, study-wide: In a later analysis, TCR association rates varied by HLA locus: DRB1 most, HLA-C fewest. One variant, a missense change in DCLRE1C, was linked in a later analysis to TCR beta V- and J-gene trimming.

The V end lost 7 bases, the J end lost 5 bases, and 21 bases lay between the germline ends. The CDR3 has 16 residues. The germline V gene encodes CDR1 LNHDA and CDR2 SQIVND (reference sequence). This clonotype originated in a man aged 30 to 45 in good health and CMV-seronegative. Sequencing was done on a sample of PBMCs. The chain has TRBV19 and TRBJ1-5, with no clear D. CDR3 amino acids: CASTTLGGGRYQPQHF. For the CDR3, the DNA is TGTGCCAGTACTACTCTTGGTGGAGGGAGGTATCAGCCCCAGCATTTT.